These 27 T cell receptor beta chains were all obtained from the same sample, sequenced in a study of beta chain features in type 1 diabetes (dated by TCRdb to between 2018 and 2020). Receptors were amplified or captured by the immunoSEQ multiplex PCR assay. All of the isolated RNA was reverse transcribed with the High Capacity cDNA Reverse Transcription Kit, so expressed TCRB transcripts were sequenced. What TCRdb holds here is the immuneACCESS table cut down to in-frame rearrangements. Part of the clones is not present; checked against another copy, under half of the missing clones reflect an unresolved V gene, and the others are unexplained. The sample table records approximately 340,000 clones; approximately 15% of these occur just once. Under 0.02% of the sample comes from the top ten. The material sequenced was naive CD4+ T cells from blood. Explained via the paper, the cell subset or site label denotes: true naive CD4+ T cells. The receptors derive from a woman between 18 and 29 years old in good health.

This clone has more than one count but fewer than ten. The V and J genes are TRBV5-1 and TRBJ1-2, with D possibly being TRBD1 (6 bases). V lost 0 bases, J lost 4 bases, and 16 bases lay in between. The CDR3 consists of 16 residues. CDR1 and CDR2 (germline): SGHRS, YFSETQ. The CDR3, as DNA: TGCGCCAGCAGCTTGGAGGCGGGGGCATGGAGCTATGGCTACACCTTC. This gives the protein CASSLEAGAWSYGYTF.

This clone was recorded a few times. J is TRBJ1-5 and V is TRBV4-2, with D possibly being TRBD1 (6 bases). Trimming took 2 bases from V and 4 from J, leaving 6 bases between them. Per the germline V gene, CDR1 is LGHNA and CDR2 is YNFKEQ. The CDR3 is 13 amino acids. The CDR3 region is CASSQQGNQPQHF. The CDR3 DNA reads TGTGCCAGCAGCCAACAGGGGAATCAGCCCCAGCATTTT.

This chain uses TRBV30 with TRBJ2-7, with 7 bases that match TRBD2. Germline loops: CDR1 GTSNPN, CDR2 SVGIG (reference sequence). V dropped 3 bases and J dropped 2; count of bases not matched to a gene: 7. The CDR3 contains 14 residues. The DNA of the CDR3 is TGTGCCTGGAGACGGCTAGCGGCCGCCTACGAGCAGTACTTC. It specifies CAWRRLAAAYEQYF.

The chain joins TRBV19 to TRBJ1-5, with TRBD1 matching over 7 bases. There are 14 residues in the CDR3. The junction had 9 bases not matched to a gene; V was cut back by 7 bases and J by 6 bases. Germline assignment: CDR1 LNHDA and CDR2 SQIVND (reference sequence). CDR3 sequence reads: CASTEQGRAQPQHF. In nucleotides, the CDR3 is TGTGCCAGTACCGAACAGGGGAGAGCTCAGCCCCAGCATTTT.

The rearrangement links TRBV19 to TRBJ1-5; 7 bases align to TRBD1. The CDR3 is made up of 14 amino acids. V shed 9 bases, J shed 2 bases, and the junction held 7 bases outside the gene matches. The germline gives CDR1 LNHDA, CDR2 SQIVND (reference sequence). The DNA of the CDR3 is TGTGCCAGCAAAGAGGGGACAGGCAATCAGCCCCAGCATTTT. It encodes CASKEGTGNQPQHF.

About this clone: Other nucleotide sequences from this sample produce the same CDR3. The chain links TRBV7-2 to TRBJ1-2; no reliable D call. V lost 1 base, J lost 2 bases, and 5 bases lay in between. Germline V gene data show CDR1 as SGHTA and CDR2 as FQGNSA. The CDR3 extends over 13 amino acids. The CDR3 spells CASSLGQNYGYTF. As DNA, the CDR3 is TGTGCCAGCAGCTTAGGCCAGAACTATGGCTACACCTTC.

This clone has more than one count but fewer than ten. This chain connects TRBV7-9 to TRBJ2-3; TRBD1 aligns across 8 bases. Germline V gene data show CDR1 as SEHNR and CDR2 as FQNEAQ (reference sequence). V was clipped by 0 bases and J by 2 bases; unmatched bases: 4. This CDR3 has 16 residues. CDR3 in DNA: TGTGCCAGCAGCTTAGCGGGACAGGTAGTCACAGATACGCAGTATTTT. Encoded protein: CASSLAGQVVTDTQYF.

This clone occurred a few times. The rearrangement uses TRBV18 and TRBJ2-1, with 10 bases identical to TRBD2. Germline loops: CDR1 KGHSH, CDR2 LQKENI. The junction had 5 bases not matched to a gene; V was cut back by 3 bases and J by 3 bases. The CDR3 sequence is 16 residues long. In DNA, the CDR3 is TGTGCCAGCTCACCCTTACTAGCGGGAAGCTACAATGAGCAGTTCTTC. Its translation: CASSPLLAGSYNEQFF.

The genes are TRBV30 and TRBJ2-5; perhaps TRBD2 as D (5 bases). CDR1 and CDR2 (germline): GTSNPN, SVGIG (reference sequence). CDR3 length: 13 amino acids. The germline V and J ends were trimmed by 2 bases and 5 bases, with 12 bases remaining between them. The CDR3 sequence is CAWSWRTGETQYF. CDR3 DNA: TGTGCCTGGAGTTGGAGGACGGGGGAGACCCAGTACTTC.

This clone turned up a few times. The chain combines TRBV14 with TRBJ2-1; a possible D gene is TRBD2 (5 bases). The CDR3 sequence is 15 residues long. Trimming removed 6 bases from V and 2 bases from J, with 14 bases in between. Germline V gene sequence: CDR1 SGHDN, CDR2 FVKESK. CDR3 in amino acids: CASSIRLAPYNEQFF. The CDR3 DNA sequence: TGTGCCAGCAGTATCAGGCTAGCCCCCTACAATGAGCAGTTCTTC.

This clone showed up just a few times. Mismatch with germline at one junction end may stem from a read error. V usage is TRBV29-1 and J usage is TRBJ2-7, with 10 bases that match TRBD2. Looked up from germline, CDR1 is SQVTM and CDR2 is ANQGSEA. CDR3 size: 16 residues. The DNA for the CDR3 is TGCAGCGTCGAAGGCGGCGGGACTAGCGCCTCCTACGAGCAGTACTTC. This encodes CSVEGGGTSASYEQYF.

This clone was picked up a small number of times. The rearrangement links TRBV6-1 to TRBJ1-2, with 8 bases aligning to TRBD1. V lost 6 bases and J lost 4; bases outside the gene matches: 7. CDR1 is MNHNS and CDR2 is SASEGT in the germline V gene. This CDR3 has 14 amino acids. The CDR3 loop is CASRTGDGGYGYTF. CDR3 nucleotide sequence: TGTGCCAGCAGGACAGGGGACGGCGGCTATGGCTACACCTTC.

The rearrangement links TRBV30 to TRBJ2-1, with 8 bases lining up with TRBD1. The CDR3 is made up of 14 amino acids. V gave up 7 bases and J gave up 7 bases; unmatched junction bases: 12. The germline CDR1 and CDR2 sequences are GTSNPN and SVGIG (reference sequence). CDR3 sequence (DNA): TGTGCCTTTTCCACAGGGGGTTTGAGGAATGAGCAGTTCTTC. Residues: CAFSTGGLRNEQFF.

The chain joins TRBV5-1 to TRBJ1-5; D unresolved. This CDR3 spans 13 amino acids. Per the germline V gene, CDR1 is SGHRS and CDR2 is YFSETQ. The V end was cut by 2 bases, the J end by 2 bases, with 5 bases between. The CDR3: CASSFRGNQPQHF. In DNA form, the CDR3 reads TGCGCCAGCAGCTTCCGTGGCAATCAGCCCCAGCATTTT.

This sequence joins TRBV28 and TRBJ2-3; D is perhaps TRBD1 (5 bases). The germline gives CDR1 MDHEN, CDR2 SYDVKM. V lost 8 bases and J 4 bases, leaving 13 bases between the germline ends. The CDR3 contains 13 residues. In nucleotides, the CDR3 is TGTGCCAGCTTCGGCACAGGAGCAGATACGCAGTATTTT. Protein sequence: CASFGTGADTQYF.

This clone was recorded a few times. This chain links TRBV7-9 with TRBJ1-2; 12 bases are a match to TRBD1. Germline V gives CDR1 SEHNR, CDR2 FQNEAQ (reference sequence). The CDR3 length is 14 residues. V was clipped by 5 bases and J by 7 bases; unmatched bases: 5. In DNA, the CDR3 is TGTGCCAGCAGCAGCCGGGACAGGGGGCCTGGCTACACCTTC. It specifies CASSSRDRGPGYTF.

This clone has only a few counts. V gene TRBV5-4 combines with J gene TRBJ2-7, with unresolved D. The germline V gene has CDR1 SGHNT and CDR2 YYREEE (reference sequence). The V and J ends lost 0 bases and 2 bases respectively, with 6 bases between them. CDR3 size: 13 residues. The CDR3 coding sequence is TGTGCCAGCAGCTTGGACTACCCCTACGAGCAGTACTTC. Encoded protein: CASSLDYPYEQYF.

This clone was detected a few times. The V gene is TRBV28, the J gene TRBJ1-1; unclear D gene. Trimming left V 8 bases short and J 5 bases short, with 9 bases between. The CDR3 is made up of 11 amino acids. Germline CDR1 and CDR2: MDHEN and SYDVKM. The CDR3 sequence: CASGETTEAFF. The DNA of the CDR3 is TGTGCCAGCGGCGAGACTACTGAAGCTTTCTTT.

This chain connects TRBV2 to TRBJ2-2, with a tentative D call TRBD2 (6 bases). The CDR3 is made up of 13 amino acids. V was cut by 8 bases and J by 5 bases, with 12 bases left in between. CDR1 and CDR2 from the germline V gene are SNHLY and FYNNEI. The CDR3 reads CASRTRGTGELFF. DNA of the CDR3: TGTGCCAGCCGTACTCGGGGGACCGGGGAGCTGTTTTTT.

V and J are TRBV30 and TRBJ1-5, with D hard to call. CDR1 and CDR2 from the germline V gene are GTSNPN and SVGIG (reference sequence). This CDR3 region has 12 residues. With 6 bases removed from V and 3 bases from J, the gap between germline ends came to 9 bases. Written as DNA, the CDR3 is TGTGCCTGTGAAGAGTACAATCAGCCCCAGCATTTT. The encoded protein is CACEEYNQPQHF.

This clone was detected a few times. The rearrangement links TRBV19 to TRBJ2-7; TRBD1 matches 8 bases. V lost 5 bases, J lost 0 bases, and 6 bases stayed unmatched. Per germline, CDR1 LNHDA and CDR2 SQIVND (reference sequence). The CDR3 consists of 15 residues. The CDR3 reads CASSERTGFSYEQYF. DNA of the CDR3: TGTGCCAGTAGTGAGAGGACAGGGTTCTCCTACGAGCAGTACTTC.

This clone has more than one count but fewer than ten. The chain uses TRBV25-1 and TRBJ1-4; 12 bases fit TRBD1. Germline values: CDR1 MGHDK, CDR2 SYGVNS. V lost 5 bases to trimming and J lost 7 bases; unmatched junction nucleotides: 11. CDR3 length: 17 amino acids. CDR3: CASSSGTGGAGGEKLFF. The CDR3 bases are TGTGCCAGCAGTAGTGGGACAGGGGGCGCGGGTGGTGAAAAACTGTTTTTT.

In its sample, this clone was seen once. V usage is TRBV6-5 and J usage is TRBJ2-3; 9 nucleotides agree with TRBD2. This CDR3 is built from 16 residues. The germline V gene encodes CDR1 MNHEY and CDR2 SVGAGI. J was trimmed by 6 bases and V by 2 bases; bases with no gene match: 9. The CDR3 here is CASSYRSGSRGDTQYF. CDR3 coding DNA: TGTGCCAGCAGTTACCGTAGCGGGAGTAGGGGGGATACGCAGTATTTT.

The gene calls are TRBV4-1 and TRBJ1-1; no definite D call. This CDR3 comprises 15 residues. The ends were cut back, 1 base at V and 4 bases at J, with 13 bases in the middle. Germline CDR1 and CDR2: MGHRA and YSYEKL. The CDR3 region has the DNA TGCGCCAGCAGCCAAGGATGGGGAGTTGCCACTGAAGCTTTCTTT. Its translation is CASSQGWGVATEAFF.

This clone was counted only a few times. This chain uses TRBV30 with TRBJ1-2; TRBD1 agrees at 9 bases. This CDR3 spans 13 amino acids. Trimming took 1 base from V and 6 from J; bases not matched to a gene: 3. Per the germline V gene, CDR1 is GTSNPN and CDR2 is SVGIG (reference sequence). CDR3 in amino acids: CAWSDRGPDGYTF. Here the CDR3 DNA reads TGTGCCTGGAGTGACAGGGGGCCGGATGGCTACACCTTC. The full variable domain, completed using reference TRBV30 and TRBJ1-2, is SQTIHQWPATLVQPVGSPLSLECTVEGTSNPNLYWYRQAAGRGLQLLFYSVGIGQISSEVPQNLSASRPQDRQFILSSKKLLLSDSGFYLCAWSDRGPDGYTFGSGTRLTVV.

The genes are TRBV12-5 and TRBJ2-1; 7 nucleotides align to TRBD2. Germline V gives CDR1 LGHNT, CDR2 FRNRAP. The CDR3 is 15 amino acids. V lost 6 bases to trimming and J lost 7 bases; unmatched junction nucleotides: 12. The CDR3 bases are TGTGCTAGTGGCCTTAGCGGGTCCGAAATGAATGAGCAGTTCTTC. As protein: CASGLSGSEMNEQFF.

This clone was observed a handful of times. This chain links TRBV28 with TRBJ2-7, with TRBD1 matching over 10 bases. The V and J ends lost 7 bases and 7 bases, in that order; junction bases with no gene match: 7. The CDR3 is made up of 13 amino acids. Germline values: CDR1 MDHEN, CDR2 SYDVKM. The DNA for the CDR3 is TGTGCCAGCACCACGGGACAGGGGAGGGAGCAGTACTTC. It codes for CASTTGQGREQYF. Based on the CDR3 plus reference TRBV28 and TRBJ2-7, the full variable domain is DVKVTQSSRYLVKRTGEKVFLECVQDMDHENMFWYRQDPGLGLRLIYFSYDVKMKEKGDIPEGYSVSREKKERFSLILESASTNQTSMYLCASTTGQGREQYFGPGTRLTVT.